This T cell receptor beta chain stems from a study of T cell repertoires in cytomegalovirus infection. Overall study: Alongside well-studied HLA-B-restricted CMV epitopes, recently identified HLA-C-restricted CMV epitopes were also used. Both a matching HLA type and CMV infection were indicated by public TCR beta signatures. Study-level results: Cumulative public TCR beta family frequency identified CMV carriers with the relevant HLA. Dominant in the ex vivo response were TCR beta clonotypes restricted by HLA-C and specific for CMV.

With respect to this clonotype: Its specificity is not known.

Each CDR3 protein is one row after TCRdb ran MiXCR on the reads. The data contain 110,000 or so distinct CDR3 sequences, roughly 30% of them singletons. This sequence was found in a human donor in good health (CMV status not recorded). Some clones in this sample may be carry-over from other donors' samples. Material: CD8+ T cells from cultured PBMCs, obtained from culture after CMV antigen stimulation.

The DNA of the CDR3 is TGTGCCAGCAGTTTCCCCGACAGGGCTGGCTACACCTTC. Translation gives CASSFPDRAGYTF. The chain combines TRBV12-3 or TRBV12-4 with TRBJ1-2; the match to TRBD1 covers 7 bases. There are 13 residues in the CDR3. After removal of 3 bases from V and 7 bases from J, the junction contained 5 bases not matched to a gene.